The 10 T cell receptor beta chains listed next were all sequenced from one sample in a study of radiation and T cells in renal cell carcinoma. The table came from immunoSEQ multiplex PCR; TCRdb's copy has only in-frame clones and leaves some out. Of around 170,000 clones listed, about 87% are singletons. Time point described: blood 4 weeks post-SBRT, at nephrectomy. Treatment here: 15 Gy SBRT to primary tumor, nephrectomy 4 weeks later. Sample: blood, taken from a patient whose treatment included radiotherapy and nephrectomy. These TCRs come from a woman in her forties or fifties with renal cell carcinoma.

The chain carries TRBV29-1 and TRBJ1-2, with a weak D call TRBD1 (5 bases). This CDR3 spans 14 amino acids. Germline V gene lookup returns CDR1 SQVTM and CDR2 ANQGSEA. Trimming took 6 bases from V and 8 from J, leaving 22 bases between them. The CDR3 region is CSVDTSGAVTGYTF. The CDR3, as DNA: TGCAGCGTGGACACCTCGGGAGCTGTTACGGGCTACACCTTC. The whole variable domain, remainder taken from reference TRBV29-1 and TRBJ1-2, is SAVISQKPSRDICQRGTSLTIQCQVDSQVTMMFWYRQQPGQSLTLIATANQGSEATYESGFVIDKFPISRPNLTFSTLTVSNMSPEDSSIYLCSVDTSGAVTGYTFGSGTRLTVV.

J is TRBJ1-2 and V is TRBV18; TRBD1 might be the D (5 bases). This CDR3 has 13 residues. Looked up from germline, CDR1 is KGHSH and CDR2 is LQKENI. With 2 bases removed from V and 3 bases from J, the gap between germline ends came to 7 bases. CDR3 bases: TGTGCCAGCTCACCAGAAGGGGACTATGGCTACACCTTC. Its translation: CASSPEGDYGYTF.

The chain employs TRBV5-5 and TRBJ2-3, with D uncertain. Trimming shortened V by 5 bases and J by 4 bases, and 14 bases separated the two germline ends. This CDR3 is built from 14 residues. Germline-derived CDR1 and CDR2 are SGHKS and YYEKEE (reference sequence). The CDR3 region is CASSLRSGPDTQYF. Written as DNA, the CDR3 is TGTGCCAGCAGTCTACGTTCAGGACCAGATACGCAGTATTTT.

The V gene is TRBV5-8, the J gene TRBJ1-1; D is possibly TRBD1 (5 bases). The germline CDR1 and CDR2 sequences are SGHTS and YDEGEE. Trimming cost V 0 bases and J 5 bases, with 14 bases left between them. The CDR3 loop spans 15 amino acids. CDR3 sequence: CASSLDQRGGTEAFF. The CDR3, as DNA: TGTGCCAGCAGCTTGGATCAAAGGGGAGGGACTGAAGCTTTCTTT. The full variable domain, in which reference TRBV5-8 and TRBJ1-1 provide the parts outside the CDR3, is EAGVTQSPTHLIKTRGQQATLRCSPISGHTSVYWYQQALGLGLQFLLWYDEGEERNRGNFPPRFSGRQFPNYSSELNVNALELEDSALYLCASSLDQRGGTEAFFGQGTRLTVV.

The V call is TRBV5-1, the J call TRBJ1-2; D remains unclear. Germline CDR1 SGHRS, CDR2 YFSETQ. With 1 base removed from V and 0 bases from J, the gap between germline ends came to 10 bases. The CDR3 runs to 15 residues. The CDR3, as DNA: TGCGCCAGCAGCTTGACGTACAGATCTAACTATGGCTACACCTTC. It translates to CASSLTYRSNYGYTF.

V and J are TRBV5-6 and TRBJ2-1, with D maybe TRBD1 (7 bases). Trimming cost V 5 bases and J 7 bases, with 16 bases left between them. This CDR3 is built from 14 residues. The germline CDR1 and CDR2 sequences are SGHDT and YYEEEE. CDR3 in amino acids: CASSWGSGGNEQFF. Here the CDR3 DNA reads TGTGCCAGCAGTTGGGGATCAGGGGGGAATGAGCAGTTCTTC.

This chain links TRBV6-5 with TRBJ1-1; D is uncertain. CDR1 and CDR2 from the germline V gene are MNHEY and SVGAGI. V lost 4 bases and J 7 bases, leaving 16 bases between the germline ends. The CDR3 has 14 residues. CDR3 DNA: TGTGCCAGCAGTTTAAGGCAGACTTTGAATGAAGCTTTCTTT. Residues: CASSLRQTLNEAFF.

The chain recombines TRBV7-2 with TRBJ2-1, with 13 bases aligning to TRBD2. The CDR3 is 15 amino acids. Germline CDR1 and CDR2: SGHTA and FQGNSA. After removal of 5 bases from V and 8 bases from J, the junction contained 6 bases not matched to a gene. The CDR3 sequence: CASSPLAGGPDEQFF. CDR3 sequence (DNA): TGTGCCAGCAGCCCACTAGCGGGGGGGCCCGATGAGCAGTTCTTC. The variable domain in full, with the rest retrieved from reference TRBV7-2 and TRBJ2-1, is GAGVSQSPSNKVTEKGKDVELRCDPISGHTALYWYRQSLGQGLEFLIYFQGNSAPDKSGLPSDRFSAERTGGSVSTLTIQRTQQEDSAVYLCASSPLAGGPDEQFFGPGTRLTVL.

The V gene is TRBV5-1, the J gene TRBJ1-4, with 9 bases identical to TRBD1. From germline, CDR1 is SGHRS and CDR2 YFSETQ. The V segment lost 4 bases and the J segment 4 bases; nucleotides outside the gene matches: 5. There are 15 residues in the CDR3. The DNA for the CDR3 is TGCGCCAGCAGCCCACGGACAGGGGTTAATGAAAAACTGTTTTTT. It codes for CASSPRTGVNEKLFF.

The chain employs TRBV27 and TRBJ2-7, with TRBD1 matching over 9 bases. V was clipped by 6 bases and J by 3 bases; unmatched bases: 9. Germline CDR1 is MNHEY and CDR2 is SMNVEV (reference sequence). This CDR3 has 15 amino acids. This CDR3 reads CASSPTGGAIYEQYF. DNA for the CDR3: TGTGCCAGCAGCCCGACAGGGGGTGCCATCTACGAGCAGTACTTC.